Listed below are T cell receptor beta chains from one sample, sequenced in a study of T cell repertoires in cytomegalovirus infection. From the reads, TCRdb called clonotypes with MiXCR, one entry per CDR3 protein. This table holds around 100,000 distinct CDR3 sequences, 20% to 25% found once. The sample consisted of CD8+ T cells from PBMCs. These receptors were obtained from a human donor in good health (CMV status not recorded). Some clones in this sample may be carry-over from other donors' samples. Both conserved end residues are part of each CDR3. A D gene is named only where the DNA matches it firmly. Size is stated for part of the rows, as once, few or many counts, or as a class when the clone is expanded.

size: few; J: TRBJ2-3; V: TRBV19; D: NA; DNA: TGTGCCAGTAGTATCGAGCGGGGCACAGATACGCAGTATTTT; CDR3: CASSIERGTDTQYF
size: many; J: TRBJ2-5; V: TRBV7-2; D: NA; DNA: TGTGCCAGCAGCTTCCTTCCCCGGCCAGGGTGGTCGGAAGAGACCCAGTACTTC; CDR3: CASSFLPRPGWSEETQYF
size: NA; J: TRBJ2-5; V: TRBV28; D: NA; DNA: TGTGCCAGCGGATTAAGGGGATACCAAGAGACCCAGTACTTC; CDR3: CASGLRGYQETQYF
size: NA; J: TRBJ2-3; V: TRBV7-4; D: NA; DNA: TGTGCCAGCAGCTTAAACAAAGGGGGACCAGATACGCAGTATTTT; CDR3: CASSLNKGGPDTQYF
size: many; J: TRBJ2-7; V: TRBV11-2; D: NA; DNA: TGTGCCAGCAGCTTTCCCGGGACGGCGGAATACGAGCAGTACTTC; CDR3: CASSFPGTAEYEQYF
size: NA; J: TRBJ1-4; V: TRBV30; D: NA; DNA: TGTGCCTGGAGTCCGGAGGCATTGGCGGCCAATGAAAAACTGTTTTTT; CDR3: CAWSPEALAANEKLFF
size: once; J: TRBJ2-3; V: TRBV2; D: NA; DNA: TGTGCCAGCAGCAGGGACGACGACCTAAGCACAGATACGCAGTATTTT; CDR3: CASSRDDDLSTDTQYF
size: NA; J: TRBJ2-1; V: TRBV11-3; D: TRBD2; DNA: TGTGCCAGCAGCATGCCGGGACTAGCGGATGAGCAGTTCTTC; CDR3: CASSMPGLADEQFF
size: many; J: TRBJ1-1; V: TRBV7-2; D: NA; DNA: TGTGCCAGCAGCCCCTCCGGGGGTTGGTTGAACACTGAAGCTTTCTTT; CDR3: CASSPSGGWLNTEAFF
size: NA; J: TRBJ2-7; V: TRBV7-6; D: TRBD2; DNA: TGTGCCAGCAGCGGTCGGACTAGCAGCCCCTACGAGCAGTACTTC; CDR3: CASSGRTSSPYEQYF
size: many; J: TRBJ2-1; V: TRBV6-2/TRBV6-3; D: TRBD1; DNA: TGTGCCAGCAACCTTGACAGGGCTTGGGAGCAGTTCTTC; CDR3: CASNLDRAWEQFF
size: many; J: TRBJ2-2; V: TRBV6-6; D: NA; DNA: TGTGCCAGCAGTTACGGACCTGAGTACACCACCGGGGAGCTGTTTTTT; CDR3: CASSYGPEYTTGELFF
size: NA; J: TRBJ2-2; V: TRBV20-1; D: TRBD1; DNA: TGCAGTGCTCCTGACAGGGCCAACACCGGGGAGCTGTTTTTT; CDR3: CSAPDRANTGELFF
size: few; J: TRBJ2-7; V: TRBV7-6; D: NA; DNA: TGTGCCAGCAGCTTAAGTGGGATGAGATACGAGCAGTACTTC; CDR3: CASSLSGMRYEQYF
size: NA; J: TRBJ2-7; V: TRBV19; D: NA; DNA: TGTGCCAGTTCCGGGAGTGACTACGAGCAGTACTTC; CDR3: CASSGSDYEQYF
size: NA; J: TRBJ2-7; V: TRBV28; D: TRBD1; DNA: TGTGCCAGCAGCTTTGACAGGGACTCCTACGAGCAGTACTTC; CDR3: CASSFDRDSYEQYF
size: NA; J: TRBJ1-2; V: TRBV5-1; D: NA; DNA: TGCGCCAGCAGTCCCCGAGGCGGGGTCATCTATGGCTACACCTTC; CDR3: CASSPRGGVIYGYTF
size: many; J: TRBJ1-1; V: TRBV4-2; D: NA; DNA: TGTGCCAGCAGCCAAGACAATGGCGGAATGAACACTGAAGCTTTCTTT; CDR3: CASSQDNGGMNTEAFF
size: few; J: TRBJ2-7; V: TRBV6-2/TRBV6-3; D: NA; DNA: TGTGCCAGCAGTTACTCGCGTTCGTCGGACAGATACATCCTCGAGCAGTACTTC; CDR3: CASSYSRSSDRYILEQYF
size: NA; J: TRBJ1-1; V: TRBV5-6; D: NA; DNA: TGTGCCAGCAGCGGAGGGACACTTGGGGAAGCTTTCTTT; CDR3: CASSGGTLGEAFF
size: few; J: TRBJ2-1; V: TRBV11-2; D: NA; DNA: TGTGCCAGCAGCCTACAGGAGGGTAATGAGCAGTTCTTC; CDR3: CASSLQEGNEQFF
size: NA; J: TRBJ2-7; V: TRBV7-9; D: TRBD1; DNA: TGTGCCAGCAGCTTAGGGACAGGAATTCACGAGCAGTACTTC; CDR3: CASSLGTGIHEQYF
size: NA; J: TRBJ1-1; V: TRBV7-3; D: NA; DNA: TGTGCCAGCAGCCCCCATCTGGACACTGAAGCTTTCTTT; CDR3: CASSPHLDTEAFF
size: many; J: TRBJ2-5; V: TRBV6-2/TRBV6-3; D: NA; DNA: TGTGCCAGCAGTTACGAGTCTTCAGGATCCCTCAAAGAGACCCAGTACTTC; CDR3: CASSYESSGSLKETQYF
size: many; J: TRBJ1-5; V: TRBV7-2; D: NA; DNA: TGTGCCAGCAGCTTAGTACGGAGAAATCAGCCCCAGCATTTT; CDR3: CASSLVRRNQPQHF
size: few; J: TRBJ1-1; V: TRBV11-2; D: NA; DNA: TGTGCCAGCAGCTTTGACCGGCAGGCTTTCTTT; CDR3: CASSFDRQAFF
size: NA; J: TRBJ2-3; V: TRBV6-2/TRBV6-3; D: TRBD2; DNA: TGTGCCAGCAACGTCCGGACTAGCAACACAGATACGCAGTATTTT; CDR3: CASNVRTSNTDTQYF
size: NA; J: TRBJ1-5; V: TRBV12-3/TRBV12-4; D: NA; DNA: TGTGCCAGCAGTCCCCAGGGGAATCAGCCCCAGCATTTT; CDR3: CASSPQGNQPQHF
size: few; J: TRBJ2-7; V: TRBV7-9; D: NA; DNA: TGTGCCAGCAGCCCCGCCTCGGCGTACGAGCAGTACTTC; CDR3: CASSPASAYEQYF
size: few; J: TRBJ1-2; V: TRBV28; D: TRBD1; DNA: TGTGCCAGCAGTTATGACAGGGGCTATGGCTACACCTTC; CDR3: CASSYDRGYGYTF
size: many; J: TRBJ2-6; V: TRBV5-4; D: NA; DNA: TGTGCCAGCAGCCGTGGGGGCTGGACATCTGGGGCCAACGTCCTGACTTTC; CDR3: CASSRGGWTSGANVLTF
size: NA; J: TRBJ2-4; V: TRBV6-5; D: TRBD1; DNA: TGTGCCAGCAGTTCAACAGGGGGCTGGGCCAAAAACATTCAGTACTTC; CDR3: CASSSTGGWAKNIQYF
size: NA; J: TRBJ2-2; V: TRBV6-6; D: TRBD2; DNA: TGTGCCAGCAGTTACGGACTAGCGGGAGGGCGCGGGGAGCTGTTTTTT; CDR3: CASSYGLAGGRGELFF
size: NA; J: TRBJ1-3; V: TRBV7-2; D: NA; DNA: TGTGCCAGCAGAGCCCGCAGCGCCTACTCTGGAAACACCATATATTTT; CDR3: CASRARSAYSGNTIYF
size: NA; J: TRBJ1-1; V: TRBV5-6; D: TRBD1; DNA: TGTGCCAGCAGCCCGACAGGGGGAACGACTGAAGCTTTCTTT; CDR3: CASSPTGGTTEAFF
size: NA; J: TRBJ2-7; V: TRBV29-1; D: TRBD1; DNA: TGCAGCGTTTTGACAGGGCACACCTACGAGCAGTACTTC; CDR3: CSVLTGHTYEQYF
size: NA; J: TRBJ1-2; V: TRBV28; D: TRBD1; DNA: TGTGCCAGCAGCCAGGGGGACGAGGACTATGGCTACACCTTC; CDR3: CASSQGDEDYGYTF
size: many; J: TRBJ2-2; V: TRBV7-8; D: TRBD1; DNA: TGTGCCAGCAGCCAGACGGACAGGGGGGCCGGGGAGCTGTTTTTT; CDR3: CASSQTDRGAGELFF
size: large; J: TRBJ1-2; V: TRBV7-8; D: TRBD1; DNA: TGTGCCAGCAGCCTGGGACAGCGAGATGGCTACACCTTC; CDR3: CASSLGQRDGYTF
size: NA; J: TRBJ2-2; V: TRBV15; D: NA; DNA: TGTGCCACCAGTTCAAAGAGGAACACCGGGGAGCTGTTTTTT; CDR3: CATSSKRNTGELFF
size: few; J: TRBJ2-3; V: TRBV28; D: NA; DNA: TGTGCCAGCAGCCTTCGGGGGTCCCTTAGGACAGATACGCAGTATTTT; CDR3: CASSLRGSLRTDTQYF